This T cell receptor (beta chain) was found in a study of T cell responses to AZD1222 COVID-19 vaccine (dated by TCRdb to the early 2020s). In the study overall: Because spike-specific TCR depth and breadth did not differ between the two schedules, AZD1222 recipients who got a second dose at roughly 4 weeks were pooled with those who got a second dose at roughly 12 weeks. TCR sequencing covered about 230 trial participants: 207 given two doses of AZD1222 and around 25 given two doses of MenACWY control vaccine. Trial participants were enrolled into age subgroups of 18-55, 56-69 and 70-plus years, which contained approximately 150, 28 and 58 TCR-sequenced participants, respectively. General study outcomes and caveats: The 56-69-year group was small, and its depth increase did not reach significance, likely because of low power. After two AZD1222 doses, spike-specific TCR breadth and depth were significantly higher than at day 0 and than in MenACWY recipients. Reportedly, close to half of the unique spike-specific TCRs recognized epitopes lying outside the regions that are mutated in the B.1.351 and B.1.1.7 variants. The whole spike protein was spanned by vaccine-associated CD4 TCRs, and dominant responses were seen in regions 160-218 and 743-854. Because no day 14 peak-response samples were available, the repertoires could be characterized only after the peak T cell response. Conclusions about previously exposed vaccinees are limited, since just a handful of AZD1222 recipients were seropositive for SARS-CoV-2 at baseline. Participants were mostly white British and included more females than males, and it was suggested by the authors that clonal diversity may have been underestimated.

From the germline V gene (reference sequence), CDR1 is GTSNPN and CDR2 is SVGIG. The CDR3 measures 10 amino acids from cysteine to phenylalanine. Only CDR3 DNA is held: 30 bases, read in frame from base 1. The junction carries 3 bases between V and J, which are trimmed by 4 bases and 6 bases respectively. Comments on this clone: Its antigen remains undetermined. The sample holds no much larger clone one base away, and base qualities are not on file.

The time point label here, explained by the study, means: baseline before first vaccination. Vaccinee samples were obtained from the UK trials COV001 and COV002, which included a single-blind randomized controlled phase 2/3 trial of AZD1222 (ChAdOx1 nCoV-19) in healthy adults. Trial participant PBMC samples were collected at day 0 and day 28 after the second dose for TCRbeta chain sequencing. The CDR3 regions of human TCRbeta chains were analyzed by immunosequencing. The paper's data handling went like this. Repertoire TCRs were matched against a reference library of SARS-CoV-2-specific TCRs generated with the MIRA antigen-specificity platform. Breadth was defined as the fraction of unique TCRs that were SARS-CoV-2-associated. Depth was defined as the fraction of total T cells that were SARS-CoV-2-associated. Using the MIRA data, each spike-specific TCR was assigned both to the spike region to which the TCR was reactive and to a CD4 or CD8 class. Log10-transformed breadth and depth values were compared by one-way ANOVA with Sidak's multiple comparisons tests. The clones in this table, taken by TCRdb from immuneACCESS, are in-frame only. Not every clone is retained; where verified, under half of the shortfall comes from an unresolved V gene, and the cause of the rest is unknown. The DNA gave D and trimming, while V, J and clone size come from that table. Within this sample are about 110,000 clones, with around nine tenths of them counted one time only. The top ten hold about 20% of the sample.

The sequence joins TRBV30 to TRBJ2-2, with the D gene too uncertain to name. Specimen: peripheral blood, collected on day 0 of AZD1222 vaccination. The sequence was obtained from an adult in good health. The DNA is TGTGCCTGGAAGGCCGGGGAGCTGTTTTTT. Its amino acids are CAWKAGELFF. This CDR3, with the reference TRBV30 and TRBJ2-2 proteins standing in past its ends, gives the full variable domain SQTIHQWPATLVQPVGSPLSLECTVEGTSNPNLYWYRQAAGRGLQLLFYSVGIGQISSEVPQNLSASRPQDRQFILSSKKLLLSDSGFYLCAWKAGELFFGEGSRLTVL.